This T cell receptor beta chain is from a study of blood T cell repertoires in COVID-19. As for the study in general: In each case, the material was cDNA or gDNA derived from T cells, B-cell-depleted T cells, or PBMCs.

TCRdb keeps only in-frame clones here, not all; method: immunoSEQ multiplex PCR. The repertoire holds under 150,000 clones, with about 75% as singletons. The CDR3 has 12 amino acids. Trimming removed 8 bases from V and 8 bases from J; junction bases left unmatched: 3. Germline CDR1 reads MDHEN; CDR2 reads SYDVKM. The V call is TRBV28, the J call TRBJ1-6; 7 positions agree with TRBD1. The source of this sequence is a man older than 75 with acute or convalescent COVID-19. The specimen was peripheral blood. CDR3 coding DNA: TGTGCCAGCTTCACAGGGGATTCACCCCTCCACTTT. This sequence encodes CASFTGDSPLHF.